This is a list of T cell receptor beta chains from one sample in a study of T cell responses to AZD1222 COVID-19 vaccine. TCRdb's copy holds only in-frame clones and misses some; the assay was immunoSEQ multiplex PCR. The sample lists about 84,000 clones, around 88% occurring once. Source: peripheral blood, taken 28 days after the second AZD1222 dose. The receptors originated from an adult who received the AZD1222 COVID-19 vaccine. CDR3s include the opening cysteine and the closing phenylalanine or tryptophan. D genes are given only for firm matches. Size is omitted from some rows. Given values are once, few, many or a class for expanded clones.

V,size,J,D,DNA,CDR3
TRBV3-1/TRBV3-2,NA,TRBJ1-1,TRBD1,TGTGCCAGCAGTCCATCTCGCTCAGGGGGCGAAGCTTTCTTT,CASSPSRSGGEAFF
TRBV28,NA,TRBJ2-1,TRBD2,TGTGCCAGCAATAGCGGGGGGTACAATGAGCAGTTCTTC,CASNSGGYNEQFF
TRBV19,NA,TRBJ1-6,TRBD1,TGTGCCAGTAGTATGGGACAGAGACCTTCGCCCCTCCACTTT,CASSMGQRPSPLHF
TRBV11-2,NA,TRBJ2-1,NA,TGTGCCAGCAGCTTAGTAGGTTCAGGGGGGTATGAGCAGTTCTTC,CASSLVGSGGYEQFF
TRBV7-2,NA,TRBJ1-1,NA,TGTGCCAGCAGCTTTGGCAGGGAGAACACTGAAGCTTTCTTT,CASSFGRENTEAFF
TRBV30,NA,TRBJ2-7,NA,TGTGCCTGGAGGAGTCAGGGGAGCTCCTACGAGCAGTACTTC,CAWRSQGSSYEQYF
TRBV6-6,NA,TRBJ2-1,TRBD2,TGTGCCAGCAGACCGAGCGGGGGTTCCTACAATGAGCAGTTCTTC,CASRPSGGSYNEQFF
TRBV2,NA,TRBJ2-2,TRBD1,TGTGCCAGCAGGACAGGGTCTTGGTCCGGGGAGCTGTTTTTT,CASRTGSWSGELFF
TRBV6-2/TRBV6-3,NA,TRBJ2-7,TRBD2,TGTGCCAGCAGTCTAAAAGCGGGGGGCAATTACGCGCAGTACTTC,CASSLKAGGNYAQYF
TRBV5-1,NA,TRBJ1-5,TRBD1,TGCGCCAGCCGGGAAGGGGTTACAGGGGGCAATCAGCCCCAGCATTTT,CASREGVTGGNQPQHF
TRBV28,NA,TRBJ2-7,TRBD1,TGTGCCAGCAGTGATCACAGGGGGGATATCTACGAGCAGTACTTC,CASSDHRGDIYEQYF
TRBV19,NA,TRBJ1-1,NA,TGTGCCAGTAGTATCTCACGAAACACTGAAGCTTTCTTT,CASSISRNTEAFF
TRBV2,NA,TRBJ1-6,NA,TGTGCCAGCAGACCTGAGGGTGATTCACCCCTCCACTTT,CASRPEGDSPLHF
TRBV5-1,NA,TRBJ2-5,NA,TGCGCCAGCAGCTTCGTCGGGGGGCTTGGGGAGACCCAGTACTTC,CASSFVGGLGETQYF
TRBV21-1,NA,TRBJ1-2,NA,TGTGCCAGCAGCATTGGGACACTCTGCTATGGCTACACCTTC,CASSIGTLCYGYTF
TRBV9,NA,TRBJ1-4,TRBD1,TGTGCCAGCAGCGTAGCACAGGGGGACGGTGAAAAACTGTTTTTT,CASSVAQGDGEKLFF
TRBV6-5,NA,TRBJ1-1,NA,TGTGCCAGCAGCTCGCTAGGGAACACTGAAGCTTTCTTT,CASSSLGNTEAFF
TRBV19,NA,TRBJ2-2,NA,TGTGCCAGTAGTATTCGGCGGAGCCGCGAGTTGTCCGGGGAGCTGTTTTTT,CASSIRRSRELSGELFF
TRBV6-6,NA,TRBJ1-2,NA,TGTGCCAGCAGCCTGACCGGCGGCTACTATGGTTACACCTTC,CASSLTGGYYGYTF
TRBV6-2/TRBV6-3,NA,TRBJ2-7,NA,TGTGCCAGCAGTTACTTTGTAGGACGCAATTCCTACGAGCAGTACTTC,CASSYFVGRNSYEQYF
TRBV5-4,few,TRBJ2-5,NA,TGTGCCAGCAGCGCTGGGGGGCTGCTCCAAGAGACCCAGTACTTC,CASSAGGLLQETQYF
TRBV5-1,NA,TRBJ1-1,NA,TGCGCCAGCAGCTTGCTCGGGCCGGGGGACACTGAAGCTTTCTTT,CASSLLGPGDTEAFF
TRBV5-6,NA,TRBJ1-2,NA,TGTGCCAGCAGCCTGATGGACTATGGCTACACCTTC,CASSLMDYGYTF
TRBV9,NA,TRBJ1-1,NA,TGTGCCAGCAGCGTACAACCGAGGAACACTGAAGCTTTCTTT,CASSVQPRNTEAFF
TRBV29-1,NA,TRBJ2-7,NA,TGCAGCGTTAGCCCGGCGGGGCTTATGAAGCAGTACTTC,CSVSPAGLMKQYF
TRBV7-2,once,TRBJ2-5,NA,TGTGCCAGCACCCGGACCTACGGGCAAGAGACCCAGTACTTC,CASTRTYGQETQYF
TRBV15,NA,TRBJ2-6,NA,TGTGCCACCAGCAGCAGGGGCTCTGGGGCCAACGTCCTGACTTTC,CATSSRGSGANVLTF
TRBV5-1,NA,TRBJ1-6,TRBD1,TGCGCCAGCAGGTCGGGACAGGGATATTCACCCCTCCACTTT,CASRSGQGYSPLHF